The next 29 T cell receptor beta chains were all read from a single sample in a study of blood T cells in healthy people across ages (dated by TCRdb to the mid-2010s). The library was produced with 5' RACE. These reads were obtained on an Illumina HiSeq 2500. The second PCR ran for roughly 7 to 11 cycles and used a J-beta primer mix along with a sample-barcoded 5' primer. The public reads were reanalyzed by TCRdb: fastp trimming at Q25, MiXCR alignment, in-frame beta chains only. Rows matching on CDR3 protein sequence are summarized as one entry with the most common DNA and genes. This sample has around 990,000 distinct CDR3 sequences in its table, and under 30% of those were observed once. The ten largest make up less than 0.75% of the sample. The data also belong to a second study, concerning T cells of mothers and their children.

Sequences were obtained from blood. Receptors originate from a girl aged 2-10 years in good health.

This clonotype was counted between two and nine times. The rearrangement links TRBV25-1 to TRBJ2-1, with TRBD2 matching 7 bases. CDR1 MGHDK and CDR2 SYGVNS come from the germline V gene. Unmatched junction bases numbered 17, after V lost 7 bases and J lost 8 bases. CDR3 length: 16 residues. CDR3 amino acids: CASKGKRGELQYEQFF. DNA for the CDR3: TGTGCCAGCAAAGGAAAGCGGGGTGAATTACAATATGAGCAGTTCTTC. Supplemented by reference TRBV25-1 and TRBJ2-1, the full variable domain reads EADIYQTPRYLVIGTGKKITLECSQTMGHDKMYWYQQDPGMELHLIHYSYGVNSTEKGDLSSESTVSRIRTEHFPLTLESARPSHTSQYLCASKGKRGELQYEQFFGPGTRLTVL.

The chain recombines TRBV12-3 or TRBV12-4 with TRBJ2-1, with 8 nucleotides matching TRBD2. J lost 0 bases, V lost 4 bases, and 11 bases had no gene match. This CDR3 region has 18 residues. In DNA form, the CDR3 reads TGTGCCAGCAGTTCTGTTCGTGAGCGGGGGAGCTCCTACAATGAGCAGTTCTTC. It is translated as CASSSVRERGSSYNEQFF.

The V call is TRBV28, the J call TRBJ2-5, with D hard to call. Germline V gene lookup returns CDR1 MDHEN and CDR2 SYDVKM. This CDR3 has 12 amino acids. The V end lost 6 bases, the J end lost 1 base, and 6 bases lay between the germline ends. CDR3 sequence: CASRGFQETQYF. The CDR3 bases are TGTGCCAGCAGAGGGTTCCAAGAGACCCAGTACTTC.

The gene calls are TRBV18 and TRBJ1-1; possibly TRBD1 for D (5 bases). The CDR3 is 13 residues long. The V and J ends lost 1 base and 8 bases respectively, with 11 bases between them. Germline V gene data show CDR1 as KGHSH and CDR2 as LQKENI. The CDR3 DNA follows: TGTGCCAGCTCACCACTGGACGGGGGGGAAGCTTTCTTT. Its protein is CASSPLDGGEAFF.

The chain joins TRBV10-3 to TRBJ2-3; D remains unclear. V was clipped by 0 bases and J by 6 bases, with 4 bases between them. The CDR3 consists of 12 residues. Germline V gives CDR1 ENHRY, CDR2 SYGVKD. This chain's CDR3 is CAISESKDTQYF. As DNA, the CDR3 is TGTGCCATCAGTGAGTCGAAGGATACGCAGTATTTT.

This clonotype was seen a few times. The rearrangement uses TRBV29-1 and TRBJ2-7; TRBD1 matches 10 bases. V trimming: 3 bases; J trimming: 6 bases; junction bases outside the gene matches: 2. The CDR3 spans 12 residues. CDR1 is SQVTM and CDR2 is ANQGSEA in the germline V gene. As DNA, the CDR3 is TGCAGCGTTGAGGGGACAGGGGTCGAGCAGTACTTC. Amino acids: CSVEGTGVEQYF.

This sequence joins TRBV4-1 and TRBJ1-5; a weak D match, TRBD1 (5 bases). CDR1 and CDR2 (germline): MGHRA, YSYEKL. V lost 1 base to trimming and J lost 7 bases, with 14 bases between them. CDR3 length equals 15 residues. DNA for the CDR3: TGCGCCAGCAGCCAAGTTGGGAGGGGAGGGCAGCCCCAGCATTTT. It specifies CASSQVGRGGQPQHF.

This clonotype was seen more than once but under ten times. V is TRBV15 and J is TRBJ2-2; possible D gene TRBD1, 5 bases. CDR3 length: 11 residues. Germline CDR1 is LNHNV and CDR2 is YYDKDF (reference sequence). V was cut by 5 bases and J by 7 bases, with 5 bases left in between. CDR3 residues: CATSQGGELFF. DNA for the CDR3: TGTGCCACCAGCCAGGGCGGGGAGCTGTTTTTT.

The chain carries TRBV20-1 and TRBJ1-2, with 7 bases that match TRBD1. The CDR3 is made up of 13 amino acids. Germline V lookup: CDR1 DFQATT, CDR2 SNEGSKA (reference sequence). J lost 5 bases, V lost 1 base, and 4 bases had no gene match. CDR3: CSARVTGTYGYTF. In nucleotides, the CDR3 is TGCAGTGCTAGAGTGACAGGGACTTATGGCTACACCTTC.

The V and J genes are TRBV20-1 and TRBJ1-5; D gene unclear. Trimming pared 3 bases from V and 4 bases from J, leaving 16 bases between. The CDR3 loop spans 15 amino acids. Germline V CDR1 and CDR2: DFQATT, SNEGSKA (reference sequence). The CDR3 region has the DNA TGCAGTGCTAGTAAGGGTTGGGCGGGTAATCAGCCCCAGCATTTT. Translating it yields CSASKGWAGNQPQHF.

A word on this clonotype: Its ends do not fully match the called genes, so a read error is possible. V gene TRBV14 combines with J gene TRBJ2-1; D not resolved. The CDR3 sequence is 13 residues long. The germline CDR1 and CDR2 sequences are SGHDN and FVKESK. The CDR3 protein is CASSPSSYNKQFF. In DNA, the CDR3 is TGTGCCAGCAGCCCCAGCTCCTACAATAAGCAGTTCTTC.

This clonotype was seen a few times. This chain joins TRBV7-9 and TRBJ2-7; 7 bases agree with TRBD2. CDR1 and CDR2 from the germline V gene are SEHNR and FQNEAQ (reference sequence). The CDR3 has 14 residues. Trimming at V came to 5 bases and at J to 2 bases, leaving 6 bases not matched to a gene. CDR3 DNA: TGTGCCAGCAGCCTCGGGACTACACCCTACGAGCAGTACTTC. It specifies CASSLGTTPYEQYF.

This clonotype has more than one count but fewer than ten. This CDR3 is CASSQIKDSSYEQYF. For the CDR3, the DNA is TGCGCCAGCAGCCAAATTAAGGACAGCTCCTACGAGCAGTACTTC. The rearrangement links TRBV4-1 to TRBJ2-7; possible D gene TRBD1, 6 bases. The CDR3 is 15 amino acids. The germline V gene encodes CDR1 MGHRA and CDR2 YSYEKL. V was cut by 2 bases and J by 0 bases, with 11 bases left in between.

The sample holds a few counts of this clonotype. The chain employs TRBV18 and TRBJ2-5, with D uncertain. CDR3 length: 15 amino acids. From germline, CDR1 is KGHSH and CDR2 LQKENI. The V and J ends lost 0 bases and 5 bases respectively, with 13 bases between them. The CDR3 sequence is CASSPPVAVWETQYF. The CDR3 coding sequence is TGTGCCAGCTCACCACCGGTGGCGGTGTGGGAGACCCAGTACTTC. Using reference TRBV18 and TRBJ2-5 for the parts outside the CDR3, the full variable domain is NAGVMQNPRHLVRRRGQEARLRCSPMKGHSHVYWYRQLPEEGLKFMVYLQKENIIDESGMPKERFSAEFPKEGPSILRIQQVVRGDSAAYFCASSPPVAVWETQYFGPGTRLLVL.

Only a few counts were recorded for this clonotype. The chain carries TRBV4-2 and TRBJ1-3; D remains ambiguous. Trimming removed 4 bases at V and 4 bases at J, with 17 bases between. The length of the CDR3 is 16 residues. The germline gives CDR1 LGHNA, CDR2 YNFKEQ. In nucleotides, the CDR3 is TGTGCCAGCAGCCTCGGGCACCTCATTCTGGGAAACACCATATATTTT. Translation: CASSLGHLILGNTIYF.

The chain recombines TRBV29-1 with TRBJ2-5; D possibly corresponds to TRBD2 (5 bases). The V end was cut by 6 bases, the J end by 0 bases, with 11 bases between. From germline, CDR1 is SQVTM and CDR2 ANQGSEA. The CDR3 extends over 13 amino acids. The CDR3 coding sequence is TGCAGCGTCGAAAAGCGGAACCAAGAGACCCAGTACTTC. Translation gives CSVEKRNQETQYF.

The chain links TRBV7-9 to TRBJ2-1; D is ambiguous. Trimming pared 6 bases from V and 8 bases from J, leaving 11 bases between. CDR3 length: 12 amino acids. Germline CDR1 reads SEHNR; CDR2 reads FQNEAQ (reference sequence). The CDR3 DNA sequence: TGTGCCAGCAGTTATCGTGCCGATGAGCAGTTCTTC. It is translated as CASSYRADEQFF. The full variable domain, in which reference TRBV7-9 and TRBJ2-1 provide the parts outside the CDR3, is DTGVSQNPRHKITKRGQNVTFRCDPISEHNRLYWYRQTLGQGPEFLTYFQNEAQLEKSRLLSDRFSAERPKGSFSTLEIQRTEQGDSAMYLCASSYRADEQFFGPGTRLTVL.

This clonotype occurred a few times. A single base separates this from a much larger clone, so it may be a read error. This sequence joins TRBV29-1 and TRBJ2-5; TRBD1 might be the D (6 bases). V was pared by 0 bases and J by 5 bases, with 7 bases between. This CDR3 contains 12 residues. CDR1 SQVTM and CDR2 ANQGSEA come from the germline V gene. The CDR3 protein is CSVEEGAETQYF. The CDR3 DNA is TGCAGCGTTGAAGAGGGGGCGGAGACCCAGTACTTC. Full variable domain (remainder filled in from reference TRBV29-1 and TRBJ2-5): SAVISQKPSRDICQRGTSLTIQCQVDSQVTMMFWYRQQPGQSLTLIATANQGSEATYESGFVIDKFPISRPNLTFSTLTVSNMSPEDSSIYLCSVEEGAETQYFGPGTRLLVL.

This clonotype came up a few times. The chain carries TRBV6-5 and TRBJ2-7; 9 bases align to TRBD2. This CDR3 contains 15 residues. V dropped 2 bases and J dropped 5; count of bases not matched to a gene: 7. Germline V lookup: CDR1 MNHEY, CDR2 SVGAGI. CDR3: CASSYGTSSADEQYF. The CDR3 DNA sequence: TGTGCCAGCAGTTACGGGACTAGCTCCGCCGACGAGCAGTACTTC.

This clonotype was observed at least ten times. The V gene is TRBV4-3, the J gene TRBJ2-2, with D possibly matching TRBD2 (6 bases). Germline V lookup: CDR1 LGHNA, CDR2 YSLEER. The V end lost 0 bases, the J end lost 5 bases, and 7 bases lay between the germline ends. The CDR3 has 14 amino acids. The CDR3 region has the DNA TGCGCCAGCAGCCAAGATCGGGGGACCGGGGAGCTGTTTTTT. This sequence encodes CASSQDRGTGELFF.

This clonotype was detected only a few times. The chain combines TRBV7-9 with TRBJ1-1; a possible D gene is TRBD1 (6 bases). CDR1 is SEHNR and CDR2 is FQNEAQ in the germline V gene (reference sequence). Trimming shortened V by 5 bases and J by 6 bases, and 13 bases separated the two germline ends. CDR3 length: 13 amino acids. The CDR3 sequence is CASSLQGQSEAFF. As DNA, the CDR3 is TGTGCCAGCAGCCTCCAAGGACAGTCTGAAGCTTTCTTT.

This clonotype came up a few times. The chain uses TRBV2 and TRBJ2-3; TRBD2 matches 8 bases. After removal of 7 bases from V and 1 base from J, the junction contained 7 bases not matched to a gene. Germline V gene sequence: CDR1 SNHLY, CDR2 FYNNEI. The CDR3 is made up of 15 amino acids. The CDR3 region is CASMTLSGGTDTQYF. The CDR3 nucleotides are TGTGCCAGCATGACCCTTAGCGGGGGCACAGATACGCAGTATTTT.

The chain uses TRBV27 and TRBJ2-7; D is perhaps TRBD1 or TRBD2 (5 bases each). CDR3 length: 16 amino acids. Germline V gene sequence: CDR1 MNHEY, CDR2 SMNVEV (reference sequence). Trimming pared 0 bases from V and 2 bases from J, leaving 14 bases between. The CDR3 DNA follows: TGTGCCAGCAGTTTATCGAGGCCAGGGAGCCCCTACGAGCAGTACTTC. This translates into CASSLSRPGSPYEQYF.

This clonotype turned up a few times. The chain joins TRBV6-5 to TRBJ2-1, with D unresolved. Germline lookup yields CDR1 MNHEY and CDR2 SVGAGI. The V and J ends lost 2 bases and 6 bases respectively, with 20 bases between them. CDR3 length: 17 residues. CDR3 DNA sequence: TGTGCCAGCAGTTACGGGGAAATAGGCTTTGAAGGCAATGAGCAGTTCTTC. Residues: CASSYGEIGFEGNEQFF.

This clonotype was detected only a few times. Relative to the germline gene, one junction end is altered; a read error may explain this. The chain joins TRBV20-1 to TRBJ1-5, with D perhaps matching TRBD1 (6 bases). Per the germline V gene, CDR1 is DFQATT and CDR2 is SNEGSKA (reference sequence). This CDR3 contains 15 residues. The CDR3 here is CGASRGHGGNQPQHF. DNA for the CDR3: TGCGGTGCTAGCAGGGGACACGGGGGCAATCAGCCCCAGCATTTT.

This chain connects TRBV25-1 to TRBJ1-1; no clear D gene. CDR1 is MGHDK and CDR2 is SYGVNS in the germline V gene. Trimming stripped 7 bases from V and 2 bases from J, with 8 bases between. The CDR3 length is 12 residues. This chain's CDR3 is CASNSGNTEAFF. The CDR3 DNA is TGTGCCAGCAACTCGGGAAACACTGAAGCTTTCTTT. The whole variable domain, remainder taken from reference TRBV25-1 and TRBJ1-1, is EADIYQTPRYLVIGTGKKITLECSQTMGHDKMYWYQQDPGMELHLIHYSYGVNSTEKGDLSSESTVSRIRTEHFPLTLESARPSHTSQYLCASNSGNTEAFFGQGTRLTVV.

V gene TRBV29-1 combines with J gene TRBJ2-7; 10 nucleotides agree with TRBD2. With 7 bases clipped from V and 5 bases from J, the junction kept 11 bases outside the gene matches. The V gene's germline CDR1 is SQVTM and CDR2 ANQGSEA. There are 14 residues in the CDR3. CDR3: CSALSSGRTDEQYF. The CDR3 DNA sequence: TGCAGCGCCCTGAGTAGCGGGAGGACCGACGAGCAGTACTTC.

CDR3 DNA: TGTGCCAGCAGTTCCCAAACTAGCGGGTTGTACAATGAGCAGTTCTTC. This translates into CASSSQTSGLYNEQFF. This rearrangement joins TRBV12-3 or TRBV12-4 to TRBJ2-7; TRBD2 matches at 9 bases. The end of the DNA fits TRBJ2-1 better, so the J call may be wrong. CDR3 size: 16 residues.

There are a few counts of this clonotype. This chain uses TRBV12-3 or TRBV12-4 with TRBJ2-5, with 7 bases lining up with TRBD2. There are 18 residues in the CDR3. The J segment lost 1 base and the V segment lost 0 bases, leaving 11 bases of the junction unmatched. CDR3 nucleotide sequence: TGTGCCAGCAGTTTAGCATGGGGGGGGGTAGCGGGCCAAGAGACCCAGTACTTC. This gives the protein CASSLAWGGVAGQETQYF.